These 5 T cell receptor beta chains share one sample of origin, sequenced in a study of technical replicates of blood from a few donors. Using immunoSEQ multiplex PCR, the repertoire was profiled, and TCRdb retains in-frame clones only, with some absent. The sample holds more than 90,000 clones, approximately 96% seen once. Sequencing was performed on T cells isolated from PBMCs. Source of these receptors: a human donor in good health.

This CDR3 is CASSIRPGGTVYQETQYF. The CDR3 nucleotides read TGTGCCAGTAGTATTCGGCCAGGGGGCACCGTATACCAAGAGACCCAGTACTTC. V usage is TRBV19 and J usage is TRBJ2-5; 8 positions agree with TRBD1. Germline V gene lookup returns CDR1 LNHDA and CDR2 SQIVND (reference sequence). This CDR3 has 18 residues. V shed 3 bases, J shed 0 bases, and the junction held 12 bases outside the gene matches.

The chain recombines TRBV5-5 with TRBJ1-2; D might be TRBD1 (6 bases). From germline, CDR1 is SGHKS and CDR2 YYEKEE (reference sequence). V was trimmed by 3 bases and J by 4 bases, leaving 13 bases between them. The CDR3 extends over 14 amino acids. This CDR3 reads CASSSTTGPYGYTF. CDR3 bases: TGTGCCAGCAGCTCCACGACAGGTCCCTATGGCTACACCTTC.

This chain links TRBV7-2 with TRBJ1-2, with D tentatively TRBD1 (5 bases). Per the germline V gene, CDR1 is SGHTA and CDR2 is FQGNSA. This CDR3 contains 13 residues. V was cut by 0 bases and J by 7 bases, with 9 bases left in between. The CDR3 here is CASSLARGGGYTF. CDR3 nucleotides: TGTGCCAGCAGCTTAGCTAGGGGTGGTGGCTACACCTTC.

The CDR3 sequence is CASSTLGLAGVEQFF. CDR3 sequence (DNA): TGTGCCAGTAGTACTCTGGGACTAGCGGGAGTTGAGCAGTTCTTC. The V gene is TRBV19, the J gene TRBJ2-1; 14 bases agree with TRBD2. This CDR3 has 15 residues. V dropped 4 bases and J dropped 9; count of bases not matched to a gene: 5. Germline loops: CDR1 LNHDA, CDR2 SQIVND (reference sequence).

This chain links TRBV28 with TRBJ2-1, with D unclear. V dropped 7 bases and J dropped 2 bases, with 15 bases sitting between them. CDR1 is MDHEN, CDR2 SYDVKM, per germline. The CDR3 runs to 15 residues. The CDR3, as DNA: TGTGCCAGCACCCTCCCGGGTGTCGCCTACAATGAGCAGTTCTTC. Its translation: CASTLPGVAYNEQFF.